This entry lists 5 T cell receptor beta chains sequenced from one sample in a study of OX40 agonist ivuxolimab in advanced cancers. Data came from immunoSEQ multiplex PCR; TCRdb stores just in-frame clones and leaves some out. Of some 54,000 clones detected, about 80% appear once; the ten largest clones hold under 4.5%. This specimen consisted of CD4+ or CD8+ T cells sorted from blood, obtained in a trial of the OX40 agonist ivuxolimab. These receptors came from an adult with an advanced solid tumor such as melanoma, head and neck, liver or kidney cancer.

In this sample, this clone turned up once. The V gene is TRBV27, the J gene TRBJ2-2; the D gene is possibly TRBD2 (7 bases). CDR1 and CDR2 from the germline V gene are MNHEY and SMNVEV (reference sequence). The CDR3 contains 14 residues. Trimming shortened V by 5 bases and J by 7 bases, and 14 bases separated the two germline ends. CDR3 coding DNA: TGTGCCAGCAGTAAGGCGGGGGCGGGCGGGGAGCTGTTTTTT. It codes for CASSKAGAGGELFF.

V is TRBV30 and J is TRBJ1-5; D possibly corresponds to TRBD1 (6 bases). The CDR3 has 15 residues. Trimming removed 2 bases from V and 1 base from J, with 12 bases in between. Germline-derived CDR1 and CDR2 are GTSNPN and SVGIG (reference sequence). The CDR3 sequence: CAWSQGLVSNQPQHF. CDR3 nucleotides: TGTGCCTGGAGTCAGGGGTTAGTAAGCAATCAGCCCCAGCATTTT.

V gene TRBV7-9 combines with J gene TRBJ2-7, with 7 nucleotides matching TRBD1. The CDR3 totals 13 residues. CDR1 is SEHNR, CDR2 FQNEAQ, per germline (reference sequence). V dropped 6 bases and J dropped 9; count of bases not matched to a gene: 11. Here the CDR3 reads CASSTPTGFWQYF. The DNA of the CDR3 is TGTGCCAGCAGTACACCGACAGGGTTCTGGCAGTACTTC. The entire variable domain, with the rest obtained from reference TRBV7-9 and TRBJ2-7, is as follows: DTGVSQNPRHKITKRGQNVTFRCDPISEHNRLYWYRQTLGQGPEFLTYFQNEAQLEKSRLLSDRFSAERPKGSFSTLEIQRTEQGDSAMYLCASSTPTGFWQYFGPGTRLTVT.

The chain links TRBV5-4 to TRBJ2-5; D not resolved. The CDR3 spans 12 residues. The germline V gene has CDR1 SGHNT and CDR2 YYREEE (reference sequence). Trimming removed 2 bases from V and 4 bases from J, with 6 bases in between. CDR3 DNA sequence: TGTGCCAGCAGCTTTCCCTCAGAGACCCAGTACTTC. Protein product: CASSFPSETQYF.

The gene calls are TRBV18 and TRBJ1-4; no definite D call. CDR3 length: 15 amino acids. In germline, CDR1 is KGHSH, CDR2 LQKENI. Trimming removed 6 bases at V and 0 bases at J, with 11 bases between. The CDR3 protein is CASSSDGATNEKLFF. Written as DNA, the CDR3 is TGTGCCAGCTCCTCCGACGGAGCAACTAATGAAAAACTGTTTTTT.